Described below is a single TCR beta chain sequence and its context. What it binds is unknown. Naive cells were sorted as CD45RO-, CCR7+, CD27+ and CD95-. This sample stems from a study of CXCR3-negative and CXCR3-positive naive CD8 T cells. Background on the study: The study obtained 130 million to 150 million TRB reads, about 1.5 +/- 0.3 million per library. General observations from the study: Sequencing showed both naive subsets with comparably high diversity, and memory CD8+ cells much lower. Naive subsets did not differ in surface CD5, and the authors estimated TCR strength using properties of the TRB CDR3.

It was by 5' RACE with UMI labels that the TRB cDNA libraries were prepared. TCRdb reprocessed the 5' RACE reads and reports one entry per CDR3 protein, with no DNA. This sample's clone table lists about 130,000 distinct CDR3 sequences. The CDR3 is 14 amino acids. Germline values: CDR1 SQVTM, CDR2 ANQGSEA. J is TRBJ2-7 and V is TRBV29-1; TCRdb's D call of TRBD1 is untestable without DNA. This receptor was identified in a human donor in good health. Some clones in this sample may be carry-over from other donors' samples. The sequencing input was naive CXCR3- CD8+ T cells from blood. As to subset: CD45RO-CCR7+CD27+CD95- naive CD8+ T cells lacking CXCR3 (TNR3-). CDR3 region: CSAKMRGGADEQYF.